This T cell receptor beta chain is drawn from a study of T cell responses to AZD1222 COVID-19 vaccine. Germline CDR1 MNHEY, CDR2 SVGAGI. V lost 10 bases and J lost 7, with 14 bases in between. The CDR3 consists of 13 residues. The study, taken as a whole, reports: Baseline seropositivity characterized only six AZD1222 recipients.

Using immunoSEQ multiplex PCR, the repertoire was profiled, and TCRdb retains in-frame clones only, with some absent. The repertoire holds 150,000 to 200,000 clones, 92% seen once, with approximately 1.3% in the top ten. The table lists this clone with a count of one. Antigen: not known. The sample in question was peripheral blood, obtained on day 0 of AZD1222 vaccination. V and J are TRBV6-5 and TRBJ1-6, with D maybe TRBD1 (6 bases). The clonotype comes from an adult in good health. CDR3 DNA: TGTGCCACCTTAGGACAGTACAATTCACCCCTCCACTTT. Its translation: CATLGQYNSPLHF.